This T cell receptor beta chain was documented in a study of T cell repertoires in cytomegalovirus infection. V was clipped by 5 bases and J by 6 bases, with 12 bases between them. The CDR3 has 14 residues. The germline gives CDR1 KGHDR, CDR2 SFDVKD. Turning to this clonotype: Antigen unknown.

TCRdb re-called the reads with MiXCR, one entry per CDR3 protein. Here the sample spans around 770,000 distinct CDR3 sequences, about 28% being singletons. The specimen comprised cultured CD8+ T cells from PBMCs, sampled from culture after CMV antigen stimulation. The chain has TRBV24-1 and TRBJ2-2; D is possibly TRBD2 (6 bases). The source of this sequence is a human donor in good health (CMV status not recorded). Some clones in this sample may be carry-over from other donors' samples. CDR3 residues: CATSGAGRSGELFF. The CDR3 nucleotides are TGTGCCACCAGTGGGGCAGGGAGGTCCGGGGAGCTGTTTTTT.